This T cell receptor beta chain is drawn from a study of early T cells in non-severe SARS-CoV-2 infection. Study-level background: Bulk RNA from unsorted whole blood was sequenced; chains were unpaired.

This clonotype was detected ten times or more. This CDR3 contains 14 residues. Individual cDNA molecules were tagged with unique molecular identifiers. Using its own MiXCR run on the 5' RACE reads, TCRdb lists one record per CDR3 protein. Of roughly 66,000 distinct CDR3 sequences listed, roughly 10% are singletons. The sequenced sample consisted of whole blood. The sequence was obtained from an adult who was a healthcare worker with PCR-confirmed SARS-CoV-2 infection or an uninfected control (not recorded which). V and J are TRBV21-1 and TRBJ2-3; the table's D call TRBD2 went unverified against the DNA. TRBV21-1 is a pseudogene locus. Here the CDR3 reads CASPLSGCTDTQYF. DNA for the CDR3: TGTGCCAGTCCTCTTAGCGGTTGCACAGATACGCAGTATTTT.